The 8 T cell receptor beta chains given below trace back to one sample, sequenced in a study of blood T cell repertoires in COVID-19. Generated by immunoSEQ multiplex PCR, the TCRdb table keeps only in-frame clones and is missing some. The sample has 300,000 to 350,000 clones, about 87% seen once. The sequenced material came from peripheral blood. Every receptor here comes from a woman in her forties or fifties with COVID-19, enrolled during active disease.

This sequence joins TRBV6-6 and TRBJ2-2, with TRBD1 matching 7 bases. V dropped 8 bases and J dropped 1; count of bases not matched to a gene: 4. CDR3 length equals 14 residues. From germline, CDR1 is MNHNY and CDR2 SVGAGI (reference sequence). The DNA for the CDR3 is TGTGCCAGCGAAGGGACAGAGAACACCGGGGAGCTGTTTTTT. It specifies CASEGTENTGELFF.

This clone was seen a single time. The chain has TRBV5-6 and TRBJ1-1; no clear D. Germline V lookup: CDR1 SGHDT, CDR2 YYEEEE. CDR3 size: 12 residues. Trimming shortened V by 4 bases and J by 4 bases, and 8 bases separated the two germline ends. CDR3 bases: TGTGCCAGCAGCCTACTTTCCACTGAAGCTTTCTTT. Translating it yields CASSLLSTEAFF.

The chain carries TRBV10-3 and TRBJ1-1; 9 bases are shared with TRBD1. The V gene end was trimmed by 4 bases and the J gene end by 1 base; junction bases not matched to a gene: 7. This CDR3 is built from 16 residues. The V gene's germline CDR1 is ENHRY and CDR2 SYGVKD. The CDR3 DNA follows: TGTGCCATCAGTGTACAGGGGGCGCGGGGGAACACTGAAGCTTTCTTT. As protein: CAISVQGARGNTEAFF.

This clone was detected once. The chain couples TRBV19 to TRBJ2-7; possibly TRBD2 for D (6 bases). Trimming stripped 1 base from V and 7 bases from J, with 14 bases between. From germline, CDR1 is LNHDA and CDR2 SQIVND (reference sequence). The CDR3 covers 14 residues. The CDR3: CASSIGGIPWEQYF. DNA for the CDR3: TGTGCCAGTAGTATAGGCGGGATTCCTTGGGAGCAGTACTTC.

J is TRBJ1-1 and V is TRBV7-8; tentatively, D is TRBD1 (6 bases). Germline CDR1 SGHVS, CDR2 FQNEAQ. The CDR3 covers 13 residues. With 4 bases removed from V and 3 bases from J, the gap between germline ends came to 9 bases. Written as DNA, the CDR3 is TGTGCCAGCAGCTCACAGGGTTACACTGAAGCTTTCTTT. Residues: CASSSQGYTEAFF.

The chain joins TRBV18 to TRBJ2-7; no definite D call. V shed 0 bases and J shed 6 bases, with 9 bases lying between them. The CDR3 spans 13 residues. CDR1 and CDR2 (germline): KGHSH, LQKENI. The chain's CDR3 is CASSPPRGAEQYF. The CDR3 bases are TGTGCCAGCTCACCACCTAGAGGCGCCGAGCAGTACTTC.

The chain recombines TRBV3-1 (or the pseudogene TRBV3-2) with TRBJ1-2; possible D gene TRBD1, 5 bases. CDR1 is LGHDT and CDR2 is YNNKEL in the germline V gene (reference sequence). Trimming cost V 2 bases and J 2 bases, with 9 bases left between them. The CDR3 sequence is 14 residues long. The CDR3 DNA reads TGTGCCAGCAGCCAACGGACAACGAACTATGGCTACACCTTC. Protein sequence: CASSQRTTNYGYTF.

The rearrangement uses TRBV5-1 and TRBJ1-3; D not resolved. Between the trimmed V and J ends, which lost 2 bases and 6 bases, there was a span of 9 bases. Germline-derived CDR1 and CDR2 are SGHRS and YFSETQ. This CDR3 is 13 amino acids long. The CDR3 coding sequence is TGCGCCAGCAGCTTTTCGGGTGAAAACACCATATATTTT. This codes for CASSFSGENTIYF.